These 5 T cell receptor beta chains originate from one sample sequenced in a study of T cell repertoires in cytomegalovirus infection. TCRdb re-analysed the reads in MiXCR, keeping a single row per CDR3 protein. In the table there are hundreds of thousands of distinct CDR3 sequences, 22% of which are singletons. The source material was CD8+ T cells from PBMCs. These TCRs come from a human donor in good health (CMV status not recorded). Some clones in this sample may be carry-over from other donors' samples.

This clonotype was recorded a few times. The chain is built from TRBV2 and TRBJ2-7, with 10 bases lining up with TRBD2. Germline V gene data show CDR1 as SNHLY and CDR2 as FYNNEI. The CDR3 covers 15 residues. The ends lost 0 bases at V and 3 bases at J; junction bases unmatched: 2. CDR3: CASSEASGGSYEQYF. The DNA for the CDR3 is TGTGCCAGCAGTGAAGCTAGCGGGGGGAGCTACGAGCAGTACTTC.

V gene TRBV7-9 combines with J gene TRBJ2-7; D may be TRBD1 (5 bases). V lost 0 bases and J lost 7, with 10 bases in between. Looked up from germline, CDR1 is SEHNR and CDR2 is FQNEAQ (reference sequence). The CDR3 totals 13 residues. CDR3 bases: TGTGCCAGCAGCTTAGCGACGGACAATGAGCAGTACTTC. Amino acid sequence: CASSLATDNEQYF.

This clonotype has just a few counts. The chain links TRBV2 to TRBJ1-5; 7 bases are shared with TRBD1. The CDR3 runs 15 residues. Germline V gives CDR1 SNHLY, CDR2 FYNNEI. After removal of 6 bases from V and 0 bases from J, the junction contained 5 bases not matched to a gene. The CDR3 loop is CASRRQGDSNQPQHF. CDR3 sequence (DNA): TGTGCCAGCAGGCGACAGGGAGATAGCAATCAGCCCCAGCATTTT.

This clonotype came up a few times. DNA of the CDR3: TGTGCCAGCAGCTTAGTCGGGGGGCCCGACTCCTACGAGCAGTACTTC. Its translation: CASSLVGGPDSYEQYF. The chain links TRBV7-2 to TRBJ2-7; D is perhaps TRBD2 (7 bases). This CDR3 has 16 residues. V was clipped by 1 base and J by 0 bases, with 13 bases between them. Germline CDR1 reads SGHTA; CDR2 reads FQGNSA.

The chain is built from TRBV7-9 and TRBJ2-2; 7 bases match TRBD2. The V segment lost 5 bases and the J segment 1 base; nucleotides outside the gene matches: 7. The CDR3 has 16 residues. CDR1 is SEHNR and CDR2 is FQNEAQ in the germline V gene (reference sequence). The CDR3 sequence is CASSPLASGNTGELFF. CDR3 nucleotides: TGTGCCAGCAGCCCGCTGGCTAGCGGGAACACCGGGGAGCTGTTTTTT.